This T cell receptor (beta chain) is drawn from a study of T cells in tuberculosis. For the study at large: This South African cohort compared adolescents with or without latent tuberculosis against adults with active tuberculosis. Study-level results: Active tuberculosis patients had shorter CDR3-alpha; the beta difference was nonsignificant. GMM-specific TCRs were nearer to active tuberculosis alpha repertoires, suggesting expansion.

Tuberculin skin test and IGRA determined adolescents' latent tuberculosis status at entry. The method was immunoSEQ multiplex PCR; TCRdb's version includes in-frame clones alone and lacks a portion of them. The table records some 30,000 clones, 80% to 95% of them present only once. This clone has only a few counts. The antigen is not known. CDR1 SEHNR and CDR2 FQNEAQ come from the germline V gene (reference sequence). The CDR3 loop spans 14 amino acids. V lost 1 base to trimming and J lost 6 bases, with 12 bases between them. The chain links TRBV7-9 to TRBJ1-1; D is unclear. The sample taken for sequencing was PBMCs. The source of this sequence is a donor aged 5-35 years with latent tuberculosis or without tuberculosis infection. Some clones in this sample may be carry-over from other donors' samples. The CDR3 DNA reads as TGTGCCAGCAGCTTAGAGATGGTCTATGCTGAAGCTTTCTTT. Its protein product is CASSLEMVYAEAFF.